This T cell receptor (beta chain) was captured by sequencing in a study of cytomegalovirus exposure and HLA in healthy donors (dated by TCRdb to the late 2010s). A note on the overall study: An earlier analysis of roughly 500 of the donors reported more than 250 Gb of sequence data and 120 million or so unique TCR beta sequences from about 200 million T cells. Approximately 300 gigabases of sequencing data and around 80 million unique TCR sequences made up an early release that covered 640 HLA-typed donors. Of the approximately 400 genotyped donors, roughly 76% were placed in the genetic ancestry cluster associated with self-reported Caucasian donors. The study aimed to test whether signatures of past pathogen exposure could be identified by cataloging public T cell receptors. The study used immunosequencing to profile the T cell repertoires of 666 subjects and linked those repertoires to cytomegalovirus serostatus. A separate validation cohort of about 110 different subjects was used in addition to the 666-subject first cohort. To predict cytomegalovirus infection status, the study combined high-throughput TCR immunosequencing, statistical association of individual TCRs with disease status, and machine learning. A later analysis re-analyzed previously published TCR beta repertoires from 550 to 700 donors and added high-resolution HLA genotyping to study TCR occurrence patterns. Rather than using new phenotypic data, the later analysis identified candidate immune exposures from TCR beta sequences and from how often those sequences occurred across donors. An earlier analysis of approximately 500 of the donors applied high-throughput TCR beta sequencing to assess whether each TCR beta V gene segment acted as functional or pseudogenic. Alongside the repertoire data, information on donor age, sex, ethnicity and CMV serostatus was compiled. A later genetic analysis used genome-wide SNP genotypes for about 60% of the roughly 670 donors, treating that subset as a discovery cohort. All discovery cohort repertoires had been generated on a single sequencing platform. HLA typing covered class I and class II loci at four-digit resolution. The number of donors typed differed by locus, with roughly 620-630 for A, B, C, DRB1 and DQB1, more than 500 for DQA1, about 610 for DPA1, and 400 to 490 for DPB1. Roughly five DR-DQ haplotypes were treated as single units for association and clustering because of strong linkage in the cohort. Among several hundred genotyped donors of the cohort, an average of approximately 220,000 unique TCR beta nucleotide sequences was sequenced per donor, of which about 20% were non-productive.

To prepare the library, the immunoSEQ multiplex PCR assay was applied. The multiplex PCR relied on a mix of 60 forward primers for TCR Vbeta segments and 13 reverse primers for TCR Jbeta segments. Amplification of the CDR3 region of rearranged TCR beta genes was performed with a multiplex PCR assay on genomic DNA. Amplified TCR beta libraries were sequenced as 87-base-pair reads on the Illumina HiSeq System. Per the authors' processing: Across the 640 or so repertoires, a later analysis counted tens of millions of unique TCR beta chains, 9 million to 14 million of which were shared by at least two donors. A nearest-neighbor algorithm error-corrected the raw reads and collapsed the reads into unique sequences, merging closely related sequences to remove PCR and sequencing errors. Alignment of CDR3 sequences to IMGT reference sequences was used to assign V, D and J gene segments. Each retained sequence needed at least a six-nucleotide match to both a V gene segment and a J gene segment. A rearrangement counted as productive if the CDR3 had no stop codons and remained in frame with V and J, and every other rearrangement counted as non-productive. CDR3 was defined by IMGT convention, running from the second conserved V-encoded cysteine to the conserved J-encoded phenylalanine. The earlier analysis of approximately 590 of the donors excluded any sequence lacking an unambiguous match to a single V gene segment. An earlier analysis of 587 of the donors called V segments functional above 56.7% productive rearrangements and segregating when the between-donor standard deviation exceeded 5%. A statistical classification framework was built for diagnosing cytomegalovirus status from the catalog of TCR beta chain sequences. V and J gene assignment, in a later analysis, came from comparing TCR nucleotide sequences with IMGT/GENE-DB human TR gene sequences. The TCRdist pipeline was used in a later analysis to assign CDR3 sequences and most-parsimonious VDJ recombination scenarios. In a later analysis, each TCR beta chain was defined by its CDR3 amino acid sequence together with its V-gene family, and reads lacking a unique V-gene family were excluded. As a way to deal with suspected cross-contamination and a sequencing artifact, a later analysis dropped hundreds of nucleotide sequences that were highly shared and had low generation probability. In a later analysis, a clonal expansion index for each public chain was calculated from normalized within-repertoire ranks of inferred template counts. A later analysis computed generation probabilities with a VDJ recombination model fitted to out-of-frame rearrangements, and checked the results against IGoR. In a later analysis, hypergeometric tests were used to score TCR-TCR, TCR-HLA and TCR-CMV co-occurrence, with a repertoire-size bias correction applied to TCR pairs. In a later analysis, false discovery rates were estimated by permuting HLA or CMV assignments 20 times. In a later analysis, co-occurring TCRs were grouped with DBSCAN, and TCRdist sequence similarity was added when clustering was performed within HLA-allele-positive subsets. For co-occurrence clustering, repertoires with fewer than 30,000 or more than 120,000 public chains were excluded, along with 5 or 6 repertoires with anomalous nucleotide sharing. Sourced from immuneACCESS, this table was stored by TCRdb with only in-frame sequences that have V and J called. A share of the clones is absent; for the studies checked, an unresolved V gene accounts for under half, and the remainder has no known explanation. For V, J and clone size, that table is used; D and trimming come from the DNA. This sample has 160,000 or so clones in its table, and roughly 80% of those were observed once. The ten largest clones take up roughly 10% of the sample.

The cohort comprised hundreds of healthy bone marrow donors. At the time of sampling, all cohort members were nominally healthy, though unrecorded immune exposures were likely present. The donor was CMV seropositive and was included in the group of 289 seropositive cohort members. Each donor provided a peripheral blood sample, and peripheral blood mononuclear cells were used for TCR beta sequencing. The Qiagen DNeasy Blood Extraction Kit was used to extract genomic DNA from the blood cell samples. Comments on this clone: This receptor's antigen is unknown. Qualities for individual bases were not recorded, and no much larger clone is one base off.

Here is what the overall study found, with its caveats: A later analysis found that TCR association rates varied across HLA loci, with DRB1 alleles showing the most associated TCRs and HLA-C alleles the fewest. Compared with equally common non-associated chains, HLA-associated TCR beta chains in a later analysis were more clonally expanded and had lower generation probabilities. The study gave a list of more than 150 TCR beta chains associated with cytomegalovirus. At a false discovery rate of 0.05, a later analysis linked about 16,000 TCR beta sequences to specific HLA alleles. Correlated functional status among segregating V segments might be attributable to linkage disequilibrium, but an unknown experimental factor could not be ruled out. Most TCR sequences were observed very rarely across donors, whereas some public TCRs were present in many individuals. A group of highly shared sequence variants was considered likely to be a technical artifact of the sequencing pipeline. A later genetic analysis reported fewer N-insertions in productive TCRs among donors in an Asian-associated ancestry cluster than the roughly 620-donor mean. It was suggested by the authors that the approach could potentially be generalized to other disease states and immunological phenotypes. An earlier analysis of around 500 of the donors showed that most TCR beta V segments appeared in productive rearrangements either about 87% or about 30% of the time, which broadly matched IMGT annotations. A later analysis reported that several top co-occurrence clusters appeared linked to parvovirus B19, influenza, CMV and Epstein-Barr virus. In a later analysis, most CMV-associated TCR beta chains were found to appear HLA-restricted, with HLA associations seemingly driven largely by CMV exposure. Because HLA typing was missing for some donors at each locus, association tests included only the typed subset. The only immune exposure information available for the cohort was CMV serostatus. A further reported finding was that TCR beta sequences accurately predicted the HLA-A and HLA-B alleles for most subjects in the first cohort. The classifier was reported to diagnose cytomegalovirus status with high specificity and sensitivity in both the original cohort and the validation cohort. Three of the identified cytomegalovirus-associated TCR beta chains were confirmed in vitro to be specific for cytomegalovirus antigens. Sequencing depth was assumed to be roughly uniform across donors in the presence/absence analyses, though that assumption may not hold. Strong co-occurrence of HLA alleles, especially DR and DQ, made assigning TCR associations to individual alleles difficult. An association between a missense DCLRE1C variant and V-gene and J-gene trimming of TCR beta chains was found in a later genetic analysis and replicated in an independent cohort. About 17 rarely observed V segments, including chromosome 9 orphons, were excluded from the earlier analysis of just under 600 of the donors because counts were too low. This cohort had only TCR beta chains sequenced, and the lack of alpha or paired-chain data limited which features could be detected.

This TCR was sampled from a man aged 45-65 years in good health and CMV-seropositive. The sample was PBMCs.

The CDR3 protein is CASSQEGQGTSGRSYEQYF. The DNA is as follows: TGCGCCAGCAGCCAAGAGGGACAGGGAACTAGCGGGAGGTCCTACGAGCAGTACTTC. The V and J segments used are TRBV4-3 and TRBJ2-7, with TRBD2 matching 12 junction bases. V is trimmed back by 0 bases and J by 1 base, and the junction contains 10 bases that no gene match accounts for. Measured from the cysteine to the phenylalanine, the CDR3 is 19 residues long. The kept DNA is CDR3 alone, 57 bases in frame from the first base. The germline V gene sets CDR1 to LGHNA and CDR2 to YSLEER.